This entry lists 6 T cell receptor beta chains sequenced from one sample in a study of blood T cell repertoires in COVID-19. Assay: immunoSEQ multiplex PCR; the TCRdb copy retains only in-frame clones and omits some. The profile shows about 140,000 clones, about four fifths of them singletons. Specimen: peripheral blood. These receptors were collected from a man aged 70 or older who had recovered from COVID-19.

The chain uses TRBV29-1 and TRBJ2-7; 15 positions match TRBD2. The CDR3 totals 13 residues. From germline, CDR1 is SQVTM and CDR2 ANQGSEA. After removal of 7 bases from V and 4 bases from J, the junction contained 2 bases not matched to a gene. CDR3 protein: CSAGTSGRYEQYF. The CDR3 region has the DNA TGCAGCGCCGGGACTAGCGGGAGGTACGAGCAGTACTTC.

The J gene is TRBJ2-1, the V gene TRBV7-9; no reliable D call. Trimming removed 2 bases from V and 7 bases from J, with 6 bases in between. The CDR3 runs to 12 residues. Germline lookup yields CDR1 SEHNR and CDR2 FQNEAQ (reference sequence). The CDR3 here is CASSLTRNEQFF. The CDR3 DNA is TGTGCCAGCAGCTTAACGAGAAATGAGCAGTTCTTC.

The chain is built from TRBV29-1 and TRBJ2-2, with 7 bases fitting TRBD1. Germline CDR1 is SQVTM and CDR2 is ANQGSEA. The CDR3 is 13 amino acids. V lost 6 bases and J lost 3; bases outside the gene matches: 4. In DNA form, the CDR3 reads TGCAGCGTCTCTACAGGGGACACCGGGGAGCTGTTTTTT. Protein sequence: CSVSTGDTGELFF.

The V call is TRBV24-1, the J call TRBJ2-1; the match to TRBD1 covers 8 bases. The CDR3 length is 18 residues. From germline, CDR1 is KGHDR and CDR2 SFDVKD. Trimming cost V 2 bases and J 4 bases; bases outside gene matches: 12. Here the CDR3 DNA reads TGTGCCACCAGTGATTCTTCGGGGGCAGGGGGCCAATACAATGAGCAGTTCTTC. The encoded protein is CATSDSSGAGGQYNEQFF.

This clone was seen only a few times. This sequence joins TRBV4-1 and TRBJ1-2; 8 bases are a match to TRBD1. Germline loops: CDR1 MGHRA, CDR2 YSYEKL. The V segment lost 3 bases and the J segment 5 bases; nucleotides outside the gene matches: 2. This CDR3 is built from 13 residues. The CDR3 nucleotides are TGCGCCAGCAGCCAGAGGACAGGGTATGGCTACACCTTC. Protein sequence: CASSQRTGYGYTF.

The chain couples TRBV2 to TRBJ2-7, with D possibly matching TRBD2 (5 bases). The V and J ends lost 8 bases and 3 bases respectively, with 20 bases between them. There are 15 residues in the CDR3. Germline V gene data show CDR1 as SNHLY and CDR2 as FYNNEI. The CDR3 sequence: CASRIRRGMGYEQYF. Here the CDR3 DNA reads TGTGCCAGCCGCATCCGTCGGGGAATGGGCTACGAGCAGTACTTC.